This T cell receptor beta chain was sequenced in a study of blood T cell repertoires in COVID-19. V lost 3 bases and J 6 bases, leaving 10 bases between the germline ends. The CDR3 runs 14 residues. Germline V gives CDR1 KGHDR, CDR2 SFDVKD. Measured with immunoSEQ multiplex PCR; TCRdb has only the in-frame clones, and not every one. Among some 200,000 clones listed, around four fifths were seen once. The chain uses TRBV24-1 and TRBJ2-2; maybe TRBD2 (6 bases). Sequencing input: peripheral blood. This receptor was taken from a woman aged 45-65 years with active or convalescent COVID-19. CDR3 in amino acids: CATSDGGTAGELFF. The CDR3 DNA is TGTGCCACCAGTGATGGGGGGACCGCCGGGGAGCTGTTTTTT.